This TCR beta chain was captured by sequencing in a study of neurological immune-mediated disorders. General study points: Among expanded clones, no CDR3 amino acid sequences were shared across subjects, a pattern suggesting private repertoires in all groups. Multiple sclerosis patients had less TCR clonal expansion than even healthy controls, unlike HTLV-1-associated myelopathy.

From 2 million PBMCs stored at -80 C, the unsorted libraries were generated. Synthesis of cDNA used 5'RACE (with 10-nucleotide random UMIs). MiXCR was run by TCRdb on the 5' RACE reads, yielding one entry per CDR3 protein. The sample records 55,000 to 70,000 distinct CDR3 sequences, 3% to 4% being singletons. This clonotype was detected many times. Antigen: not known. Trimming cost V 5 bases and J 6 bases, with 13 bases left between them. The CDR3 length is 14 residues. The sequenced material came from PBMCs. The clonotype originates from a woman aged 50 to 60 with multiple sclerosis. This chain connects TRBV12-3 or TRBV12-4 to TRBJ2-2; tentative D call: TRBD1 (6 bases). CDR3 in amino acids: CASSQNEGAGELFF. CDR3 coding DNA: TGTGCCAGCAGTCAAAATGAGGGGGCCGGGGAGCTGTTTTTT.